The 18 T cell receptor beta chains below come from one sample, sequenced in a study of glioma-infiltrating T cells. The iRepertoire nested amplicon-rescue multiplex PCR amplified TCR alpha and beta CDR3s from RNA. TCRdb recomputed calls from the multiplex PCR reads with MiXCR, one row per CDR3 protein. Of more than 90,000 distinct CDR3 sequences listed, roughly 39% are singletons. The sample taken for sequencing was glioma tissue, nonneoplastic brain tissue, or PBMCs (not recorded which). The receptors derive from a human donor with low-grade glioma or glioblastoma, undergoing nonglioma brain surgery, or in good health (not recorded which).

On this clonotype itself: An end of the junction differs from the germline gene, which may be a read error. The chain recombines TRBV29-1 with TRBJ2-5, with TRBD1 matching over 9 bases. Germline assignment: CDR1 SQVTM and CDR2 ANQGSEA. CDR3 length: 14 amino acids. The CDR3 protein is CSTTDRGRGETEYF. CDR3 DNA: TGCAGCACTACGGACAGGGGAAGGGGAGAGACCGAGTACTTC.

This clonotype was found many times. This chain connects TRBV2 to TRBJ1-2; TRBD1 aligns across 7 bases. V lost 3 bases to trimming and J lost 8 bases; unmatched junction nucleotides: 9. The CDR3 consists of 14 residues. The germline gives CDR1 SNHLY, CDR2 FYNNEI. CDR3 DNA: TGTGCCAGCAGTGATATAGGGGGCGTCGGCGGCTACACCTTC. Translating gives CASSDIGGVGGYTF.

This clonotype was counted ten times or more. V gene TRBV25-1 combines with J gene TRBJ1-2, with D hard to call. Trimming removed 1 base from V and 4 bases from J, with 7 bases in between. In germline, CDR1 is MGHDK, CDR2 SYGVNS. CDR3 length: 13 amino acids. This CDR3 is CASSELSGYGYTF. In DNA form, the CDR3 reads TGTGCCAGCAGTGAATTATCCGGCTATGGCTACACCTTC.

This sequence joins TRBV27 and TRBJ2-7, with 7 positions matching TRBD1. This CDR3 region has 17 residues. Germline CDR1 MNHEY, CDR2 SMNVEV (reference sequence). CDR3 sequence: CASAVYEGAYEQIEQYF. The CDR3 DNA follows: TGTGCTTCAGCAGTTTATGAGGGGGCCTACGAGCAGATTGAGCAGTACTTC.

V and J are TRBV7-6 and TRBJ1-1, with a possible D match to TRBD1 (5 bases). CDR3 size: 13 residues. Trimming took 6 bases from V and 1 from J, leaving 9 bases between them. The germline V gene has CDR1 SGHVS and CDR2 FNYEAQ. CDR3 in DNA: TGTGCCAGCAGTGTCACAGGGAACACTGAAGCTTTCTTT. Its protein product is CASSVTGNTEAFF.

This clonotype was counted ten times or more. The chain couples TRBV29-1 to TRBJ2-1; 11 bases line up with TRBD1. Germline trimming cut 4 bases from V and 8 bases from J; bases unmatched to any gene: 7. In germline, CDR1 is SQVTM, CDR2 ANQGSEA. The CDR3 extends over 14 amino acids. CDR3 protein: CSVAWTGGWDEQFF. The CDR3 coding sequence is TGCAGCGTTGCGTGGACAGGGGGCTGGGATGAGCAGTTCTTC.

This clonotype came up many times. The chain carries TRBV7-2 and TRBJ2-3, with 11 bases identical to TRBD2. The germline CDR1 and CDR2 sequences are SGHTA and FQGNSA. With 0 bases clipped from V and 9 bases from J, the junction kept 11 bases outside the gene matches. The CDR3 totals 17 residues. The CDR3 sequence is CASSLAGGLAGGLTQYF. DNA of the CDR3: TGTGCCAGCAGCTTAGCGGGGGGGCTAGCGGGAGGACTAACGCAGTATTTT.

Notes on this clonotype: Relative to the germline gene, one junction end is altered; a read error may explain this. The CDR3 DNA reads as TGTGCCAGCAGTGGGGACAGGGAAAGGGGGGACTTC. Its protein is CASSGDRERGDF. The chain combines TRBV28 with TRBJ2-1; 9 bases fit TRBD1. CDR1 MDHEN and CDR2 SYDVKM come from the germline V gene. The length of the CDR3 is 12 residues. The full variable domain, completed using reference TRBV28 and TRBJ2-1, is DVKVTQSSRYLVKRTGEKVFLECVQDMDHENMFWYRQDPGLGLRLIYFSYDVKMKEKGDIPEGYSVSREKKERFSLILESASTNQTSMYLCASSGDRERGDFGPGTRLTVL.

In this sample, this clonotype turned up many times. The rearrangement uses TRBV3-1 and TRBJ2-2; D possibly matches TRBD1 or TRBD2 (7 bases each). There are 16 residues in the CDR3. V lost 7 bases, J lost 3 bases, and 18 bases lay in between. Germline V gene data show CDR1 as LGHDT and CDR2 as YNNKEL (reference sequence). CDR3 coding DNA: TGTGCCAGCACAAGGGGGCGGGGGTCGGACACCGGGGAGCTGTTTTTT. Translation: CASTRGRGSDTGELFF.

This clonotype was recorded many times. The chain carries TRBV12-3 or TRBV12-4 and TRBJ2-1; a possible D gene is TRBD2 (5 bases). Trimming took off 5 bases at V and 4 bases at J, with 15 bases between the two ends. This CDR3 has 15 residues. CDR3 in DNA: TGTGCCAGCAGTGAACCGGGATCTAAATACAATGAGCAGTTCTTC. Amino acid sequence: CASSEPGSKYNEQFF.

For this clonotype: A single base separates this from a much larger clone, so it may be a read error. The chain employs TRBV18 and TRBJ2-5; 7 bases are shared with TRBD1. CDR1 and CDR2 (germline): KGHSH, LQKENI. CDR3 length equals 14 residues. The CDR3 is CASSPGTDQGTQYF. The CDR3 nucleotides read TGTGCCAGCTCACCAGGGACAGACCAAGGGACCCAGTACTTC.

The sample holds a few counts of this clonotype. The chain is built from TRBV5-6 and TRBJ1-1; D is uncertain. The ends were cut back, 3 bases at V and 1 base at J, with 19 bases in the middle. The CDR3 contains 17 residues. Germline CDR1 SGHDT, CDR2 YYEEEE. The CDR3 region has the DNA TGTGCCAGCAGCTACCGGAGTTCGGCGTTCACGAACACTGAAGCTTTCTTT. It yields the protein CASSYRSSAFTNTEAFF. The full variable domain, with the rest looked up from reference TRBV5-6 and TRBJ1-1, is DAGVTQSPTHLIKTRGQQVTLRCSPKSGHDTVSWYQQALGQGPQFIFQYYEEEERQRGNFPDRFSGHQFPNYSSELNVNALLLGDSALYLCASSYRSSAFTNTEAFFGQGTRLTVV.

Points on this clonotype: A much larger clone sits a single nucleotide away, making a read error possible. CDR3 nucleotide sequence: TGTGCCAGCAGCTTATTAGCGCAATCCAGCACCGGGGAGCTGTTTTTT. Amino acids: CASSLLAQSSTGELFF. V usage is TRBV11-2 and J usage is TRBJ2-2; tentatively, D is TRBD2 (5 bases). V was cut by 2 bases and J by 4 bases, with 14 bases left in between. Germline loops: CDR1 SGHAT, CDR2 FQNNGV. The CDR3 consists of 16 residues.

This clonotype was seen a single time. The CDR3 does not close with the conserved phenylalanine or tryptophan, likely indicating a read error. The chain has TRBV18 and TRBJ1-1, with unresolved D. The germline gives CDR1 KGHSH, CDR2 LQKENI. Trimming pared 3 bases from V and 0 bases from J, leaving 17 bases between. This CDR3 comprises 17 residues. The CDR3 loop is CASSPLANQPMNTEAFL. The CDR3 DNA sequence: TGTGCCAGCTCACCTCTGGCTAATCAACCAATGAACACTGAAGCTTTCCTT.

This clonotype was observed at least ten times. CDR3 residues: CSADRGLNTEAFF. For the CDR3, the DNA is TGCAGTGCTGACAGGGGCCTGAACACTGAAGCTTTCTTT. This rearrangement joins TRBV20-1 to TRBJ1-1, with 8 bases aligning to TRBD1. Germline V gene data show CDR1 as DFQATT and CDR2 as SNEGSKA (reference sequence). V was pared by 5 bases and J by 0 bases, with 2 bases of the junction left unmatched. This CDR3 comprises 13 residues.

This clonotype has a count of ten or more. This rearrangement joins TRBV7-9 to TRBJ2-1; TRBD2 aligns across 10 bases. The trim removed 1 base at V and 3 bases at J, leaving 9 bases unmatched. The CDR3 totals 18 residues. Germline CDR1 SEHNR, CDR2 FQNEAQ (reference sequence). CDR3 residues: CASSLVSSSGSDYNEQFF. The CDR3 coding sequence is TGTGCCAGCAGCTTAGTTAGCTCTAGCGGGAGTGACTACAATGAGCAGTTCTTC.

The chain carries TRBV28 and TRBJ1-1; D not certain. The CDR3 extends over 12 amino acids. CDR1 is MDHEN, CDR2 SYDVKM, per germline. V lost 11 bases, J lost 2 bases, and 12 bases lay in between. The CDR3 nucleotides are TGTGCCGGCCGTACCGCTAACACTGAAGCTTTCTTT. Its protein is CAGRTANTEAFF.

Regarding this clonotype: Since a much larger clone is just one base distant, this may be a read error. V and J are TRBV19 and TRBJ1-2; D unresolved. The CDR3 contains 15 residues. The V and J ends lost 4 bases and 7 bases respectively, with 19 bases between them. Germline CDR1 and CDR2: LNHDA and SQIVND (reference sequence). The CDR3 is CASSTALGRTSGYTF. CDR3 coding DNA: TGTGCCAGTAGTACAGCGCTGGGTCGGACGTCTGGCTACACCTTC. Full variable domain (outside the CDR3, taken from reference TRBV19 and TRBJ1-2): DGGITQSPKYLFRKEGQNVTLSCEQNLNHDAMYWYRQDPGQGLRLIYYSQIVNDFQKGDIAEGYSVSREKKESFPLTVTSAQKNPTAFYLCASSTALGRTSGYTFGSGTRLTVV.